Following are 5 T cell receptor beta chains from one sample sequenced in a study of T-cell reconstitution after alpha-beta-depleted transplantation in children. TCRbeta library construction was performed incorporating unique molecular identifiers. TCRdb re-analysed the PCR reads in MiXCR, keeping a single row per CDR3 protein. Among about 610,000 distinct CDR3 sequences, about 10% were seen once, and the ten largest hold less than 4.5%. Sequenced here: PBMCs from the stem cell graft donor, sampled from the stem cell graft. The receptors come from a human donor who donated a stem cell graft to a child with acute myeloid leukemia.

V is TRBV6-5 and J is TRBJ1-4; D gene ambiguous. V lost 0 bases and J lost 0, with 8 bases in between. The germline gives CDR1 MNHEY, CDR2 SVGAGI. The CDR3 consists of 16 residues. This chain's CDR3 is CASSYSLTSTNEKLFF. CDR3 in DNA: TGTGCCAGCAGTTACTCCCTGACATCAACTAATGAAAAACTGTTTTTT.

This clonotype has a handful of counts. This chain connects TRBV5-1 to TRBJ2-1; TRBD2 agrees at 12 bases. This CDR3 contains 17 residues. With 2 bases clipped from V and 4 bases from J, the junction kept 7 bases outside the gene matches. CDR1 and CDR2 from the germline V gene are SGHRS and YFSETQ. The CDR3 reads CASSFGLGTSGYNEQFF. The CDR3 coding sequence is TGCGCCAGCAGCTTTGGGTTAGGGACTAGCGGGTACAATGAGCAGTTCTTC.

The rearrangement joins TRBV20-1 to TRBJ2-7, with 10 bases lining up with TRBD2. This CDR3 comprises 15 residues. V was pared by 0 bases and J by 5 bases, with 7 bases of the junction left unmatched. The V gene's germline CDR1 is DFQATT and CDR2 SNEGSKA (reference sequence). CDR3 in amino acids: CSARDPTSGFHEQYF. The CDR3, as DNA: TGCAGTGCTAGAGACCCGACTAGCGGGTTCCACGAGCAGTACTTC.

This chain joins TRBV5-1 and TRBJ1-4; possibly TRBD1 for D (5 bases). V was clipped by 0 bases and J by 1 base, with 13 bases between them. Per germline, CDR1 SGHRS and CDR2 YFSETQ. CDR3 length: 17 residues. CDR3 sequence reads: CASSLEGGGGTNEKLFF. The CDR3 DNA sequence: TGCGCCAGCAGCTTGGAAGGTGGTGGGGGAACTAATGAAAAACTGTTTTTT.

This rearrangement joins TRBV29-1 to TRBJ2-7, with TRBD2 matching over 9 bases. V trimming: 6 bases; J trimming: 1 base; junction bases outside the gene matches: 4. CDR3 length: 13 amino acids. Germline V gene lookup returns CDR1 SQVTM and CDR2 ANQGSEA. The CDR3 loop reads CSVHLAGSYEQYF. The CDR3 DNA is TGCAGCGTCCATCTAGCGGGGTCCTACGAGCAGTACTTC.